This TCR beta chain was sequenced for a study of control samples from healthy donors and cancer patients. The table came from immunoSEQ multiplex PCR; TCRdb's copy has only in-frame clones and leaves some out. The sample carries 100,000 to 150,000 clones, approximately 92% recorded once. Germline V CDR1 and CDR2: MGHRA, YSYEKL. The CDR3 has 15 amino acids. The V end lost 1 base, the J end lost 3 bases, and 10 bases lay between the germline ends. The V and J genes are TRBV4-1 and TRBJ2-1; perhaps TRBD2 as D (6 bases). The sequence was obtained from an elderly man with head and neck cancer. The specimen was PBMCs. CDR3 in DNA: TGCGCCAGCAGCCAAGTGGGGGGTAGCTACAATGAGCAGTTCTTC. This translates into CASSQVGGSYNEQFF.